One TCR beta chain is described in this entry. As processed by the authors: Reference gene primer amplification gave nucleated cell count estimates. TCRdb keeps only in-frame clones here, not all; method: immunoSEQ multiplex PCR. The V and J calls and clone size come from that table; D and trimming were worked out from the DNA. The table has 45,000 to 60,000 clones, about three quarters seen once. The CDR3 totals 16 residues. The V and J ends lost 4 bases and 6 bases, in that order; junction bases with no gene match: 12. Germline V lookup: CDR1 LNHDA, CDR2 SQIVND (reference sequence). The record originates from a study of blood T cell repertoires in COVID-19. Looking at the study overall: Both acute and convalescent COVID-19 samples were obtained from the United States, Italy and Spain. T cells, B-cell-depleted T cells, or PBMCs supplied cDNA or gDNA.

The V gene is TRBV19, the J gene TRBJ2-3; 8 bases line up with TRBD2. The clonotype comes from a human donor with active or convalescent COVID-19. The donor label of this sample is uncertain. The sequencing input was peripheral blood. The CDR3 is CASSTRGQRELDTQYF. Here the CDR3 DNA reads TGTGCCAGTAGTACCCGGGGGCAGCGGGAGTTGGATACGCAGTATTTT.